This TCR beta chain was recovered during a study of glioma-infiltrating T cells after dendritic cell vaccination. The CDR3 runs to 15 residues. The V and J ends lost 0 bases and 0 bases respectively, with 8 bases between them. CDR1 SGDLS and CDR2 YYNGEE come from the germline V gene. Profiled with immunoSEQ multiplex PCR; TCRdb holds only in-frame clones, not every one. There are about 92,000 clones in the sample; 85% to 90% occur only once, and 15% to 18% lies in the top ten. This material consisted of blood, taken before dendritic cell vaccination. The chain combines TRBV9 with TRBJ2-3; possibly TRBD1 for D (6 bases). The sequence derives from a human donor with glioblastoma. This chain's CDR3 is CASSVEGTSTDTQYF. CDR3 in DNA: TGTGCCAGCAGCGTAGAAGGGACAAGCACAGATACGCAGTATTTT.